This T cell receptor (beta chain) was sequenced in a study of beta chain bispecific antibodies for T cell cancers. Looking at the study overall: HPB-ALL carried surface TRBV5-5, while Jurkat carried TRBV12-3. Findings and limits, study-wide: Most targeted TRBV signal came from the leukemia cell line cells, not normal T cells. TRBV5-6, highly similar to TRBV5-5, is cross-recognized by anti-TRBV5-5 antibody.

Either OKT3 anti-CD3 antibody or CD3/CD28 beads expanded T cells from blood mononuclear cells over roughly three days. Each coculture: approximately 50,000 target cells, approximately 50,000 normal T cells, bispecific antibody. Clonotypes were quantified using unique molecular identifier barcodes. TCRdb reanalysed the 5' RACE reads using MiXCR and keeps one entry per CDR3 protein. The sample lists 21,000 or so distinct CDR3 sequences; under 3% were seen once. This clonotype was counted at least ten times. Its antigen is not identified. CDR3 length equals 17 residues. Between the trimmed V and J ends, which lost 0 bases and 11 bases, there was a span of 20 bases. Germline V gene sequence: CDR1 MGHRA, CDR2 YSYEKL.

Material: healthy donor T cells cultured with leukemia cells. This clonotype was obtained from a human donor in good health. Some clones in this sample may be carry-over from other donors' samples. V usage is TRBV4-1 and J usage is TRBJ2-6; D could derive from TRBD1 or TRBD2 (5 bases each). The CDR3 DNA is TGCGCCAGCAGCCAAGACCGTGGGACCGGAGTTTTCCACGTCCTGACTTTC. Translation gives CASSQDRGTGVFHVLTF.